Shown below are 18 T cell receptor beta chains from a single sample sequenced in a study of CD8+ T cells in alopecia areata. Noted treatment: oral pan-JAK inhibitor, 5-10 mg twice daily. RNA extraction and reverse transcription yielded cDNA as sequencing template. Measured with immunoSEQ multiplex PCR; TCRdb has only the in-frame clones, and not every one. The sample holds approximately 150,000 clones, 86% seen once. The sample here was CD8+ T cells sorted from blood, taken at week 4, from a patient treated with tofacitinib. These receptors all come from a human donor with alopecia areata.

The chain recombines TRBV27 with TRBJ1-1; 10 nucleotides agree with TRBD1. Germline values: CDR1 MNHEY, CDR2 SMNVEV (reference sequence). The V and J ends lost 2 bases and 8 bases, in that order; junction bases with no gene match: 5. This CDR3 region has 14 residues. The CDR3 DNA is TGTGCCAGCAGTTTAATCGGGACAGGGGCAGAAGCTTTCTTT. The encoded protein is CASSLIGTGAEAFF.

The V and J genes are TRBV30 and TRBJ2-1; possible D gene TRBD1, 6 bases. CDR3 length: 13 amino acids. Trimming pared 4 bases from V and 4 bases from J, leaving 11 bases between. Germline V CDR1 and CDR2: GTSNPN, SVGIG (reference sequence). In DNA, the CDR3 is TGTGCCTGGACAATGGGGGCATACAATGAGCAGTTCTTC. It encodes CAWTMGAYNEQFF.

The genes are TRBV7-8 and TRBJ2-1, with D unresolved. Germline loops: CDR1 SGHVS, CDR2 FQNEAQ. The CDR3 is 13 amino acids. Trimming removed 5 bases from V and 0 bases from J, with 5 bases in between. DNA for the CDR3: TGTGCCAGCAGCCTTAGCTCCTACAATGAGCAGTTCTTC. Translated, it gives CASSLSSYNEQFF.

The genes are TRBV6-1 and TRBJ2-7; D might be TRBD2 (5 bases). The V gene lost 1 base and the J gene lost 4 bases, with 11 bases spanning the gap. This CDR3 is 14 amino acids long. Germline V CDR1 and CDR2: MNHNS, SASEGT. The chain's CDR3 is CASSEEAVAYEQYF. The CDR3 coding sequence is TGTGCCAGCAGTGAAGAAGCGGTAGCTTACGAGCAGTACTTC.

The genes are TRBV2 and TRBJ1-5; 7 nucleotides align to TRBD1. Looked up from germline, CDR1 is SNHLY and CDR2 is FYNNEI. This CDR3 has 15 amino acids. V lost 3 bases to trimming and J lost 0 bases; unmatched junction nucleotides: 2. The CDR3 spells CASSDGTDSNQPQHF. The CDR3 coding sequence is TGTGCCAGCAGTGATGGGACAGATAGCAATCAGCCCCAGCATTTT.

This chain links TRBV29-1 with TRBJ2-7, with D perhaps given as TRBD1 or TRBD2 (5 bases each). CDR1 is SQVTM, CDR2 ANQGSEA, per germline. V lost 6 bases to trimming and J lost 0 bases, with 12 bases between them. This CDR3 is built from 13 residues. The CDR3 DNA sequence: TGCAGCGTACGGGACGGAAGCTCCTACGAGCAGTACTTC. Its translation: CSVRDGSSYEQYF.

V usage is TRBV4-1 and J usage is TRBJ2-1, with D perhaps TRBD1 or TRBD2 (6 bases each). The CDR3 length is 17 residues. The V end was cut by 2 bases, the J end by 7 bases, with 21 bases between. CDR1 and CDR2 from the germline V gene are MGHRA and YSYEKL. DNA for the CDR3: TGCGCCAGCAGCCAAAGGAGGGGGACGGGGCCCGAAAATGAGCAGTTCTTC. Residues: CASSQRRGTGPENEQFF.

The chain links TRBV29-1 to TRBJ2-1, with D uncertain. The germline V gene has CDR1 SQVTM and CDR2 ANQGSEA. This CDR3 region has 10 residues. Trimming pared 7 bases from V and 7 bases from J, leaving 8 bases between. In DNA, the CDR3 is TGCAGCGCCGGGTCAAATGAGCAGTTCTTC. Translated, it gives CSAGSNEQFF.

On this clone: Additional DNA sequences in this sample encode the identical CDR3. This rearrangement joins TRBV5-1 to TRBJ2-7; possibly TRBD1 for D (5 bases). V was trimmed by 4 bases and J by 2 bases, leaving 10 bases between them. The CDR3 runs 13 residues. In germline, CDR1 is SGHRS, CDR2 YFSETQ. The CDR3 region is CASSHGQTYEQYF. The CDR3 nucleotides read TGCGCCAGCAGCCACGGACAAACCTACGAGCAGTACTTC.

This chain connects TRBV7-9 to TRBJ2-5; D gene uncertain. Germline values: CDR1 SEHNR, CDR2 FQNEAQ (reference sequence). Trimming cost V 3 bases and J 6 bases, with 17 bases left between them. This CDR3 spans 15 amino acids. The DNA for the CDR3 is TGTGCCAGCAGCTTCCCTGGGCCCCAACCCAAGACCCAGTACTTC. Its protein product is CASSFPGPQPKTQYF.

V usage is TRBV5-1 and J usage is TRBJ1-2, with D maybe TRBD1 (5 bases). CDR1 and CDR2 from the germline V gene are SGHRS and YFSETQ. Trimming shortened V by 0 bases and J by 5 bases, and 11 bases separated the two germline ends. This CDR3 region has 14 residues. The CDR3 DNA reads TGCGCCAGCAGCTTGGACGAGAGGACATATGGCTACACCTTC. Protein product: CASSLDERTYGYTF.

The chain combines TRBV4-1 with TRBJ1-2; 9 bases map to TRBD1. The CDR3 covers 16 residues. The V gene's germline CDR1 is MGHRA and CDR2 YSYEKL. After removal of 1 base from V and 5 bases from J, the junction contained 8 bases not matched to a gene. The CDR3 DNA reads TGCGCCAGCAGCCAAGGGCCGGGACAGGGCTTATATGGCTACACCTTC. Translation gives CASSQGPGQGLYGYTF.

The J gene is TRBJ2-7, the V gene TRBV7-9, with 8 positions matching TRBD1. From germline, CDR1 is SEHNR and CDR2 FQNEAQ (reference sequence). The V and J ends lost 4 bases and 11 bases, in that order; junction bases with no gene match: 19. The CDR3 totals 16 residues. The CDR3 bases are TGTGCCAGCAGCTCCTCGACAGGGGTACCTAGAAGGGAGGAGTACTTC. Translating gives CASSSSTGVPRREEYF.

The gene calls are TRBV13 and TRBJ2-7; 12 bases align to TRBD2. V was pared by 5 bases and J by 0 bases, with 8 bases of the junction left unmatched. CDR3 length: 17 amino acids. Germline CDR1 reads PRHDT; CDR2 reads FYEKMQ (reference sequence). The CDR3 spells CASSRGLAGYSSYEQYF. DNA of the CDR3: TGTGCCAGCAGCCGTGGACTAGCGGGGTATAGCTCCTACGAGCAGTACTTC.

This clone was detected only a few times. V is TRBV6-5 and J is TRBJ2-1; D possibly corresponds to TRBD2 (5 bases). Trimming removed 5 bases from V and 9 bases from J, with 14 bases in between. CDR3 length: 13 amino acids. CDR1 is MNHEY, CDR2 SVGAGI, per germline. The CDR3 sequence is CASSPAHAGEQFF. As DNA, the CDR3 is TGTGCCAGCAGTCCGGCTCACGCGGGTGAGCAGTTCTTC.

V gene TRBV29-1 combines with J gene TRBJ2-3; TRBD1 agrees at 8 bases. Losses at the gene ends were 7 bases for V and 0 bases for J; bases not matched to a gene: 6. Germline V gene sequence: CDR1 SQVTM, CDR2 ANQGSEA. The CDR3 extends over 14 amino acids. The DNA for the CDR3 is TGCAGCGCCAACCAGGGGGCTAGCACAGATACGCAGTATTTT. The encoded protein is CSANQGASTDTQYF.

This chain joins TRBV7-9 and TRBJ1-2; D remains unclear. This CDR3 is 14 amino acids long. With 3 bases removed from V and 5 bases from J, the gap between germline ends came to 13 bases. The germline gives CDR1 SEHNR, CDR2 FQNEAQ (reference sequence). The CDR3 nucleotides read TGTGCCAGCAGCTTGTACGGCGAGTTATATGGCTACACCTTC. Residues: CASSLYGELYGYTF.

This clone was picked up one time. This chain connects TRBV7-9 to TRBJ2-1, with 7 positions matching TRBD1. Germline values: CDR1 SEHNR, CDR2 FQNEAQ (reference sequence). The ends lost 5 bases at V and 13 bases at J; junction bases unmatched: 8. This CDR3 contains 12 residues. In nucleotides, the CDR3 is TGTGCCAGCAGCCCCATTAGGGACAGACAGTTCTTC. Translated: CASSPIRDRQFF.